These T cell receptor beta chains were read from a single sample in a study of blood T cell repertoires in COVID-19. Sequencing was performed with immunoSEQ multiplex PCR; in TCRdb, only in-frame clones are kept and a portion is missing. The table lists 350,000 or so clones, 80% to 90% of them singletons. Sequencing input: PBMCs or T cells enriched from blood (not recorded which). Receptor source: a woman between 40 and 55 years old with acute COVID-19. The CDR3 runs from the conserved cysteine through the conserved F or W. Fields, in order: J gene, D gene, clone size, V gene, CDR3 DNA, CDR3 protein. D genes are given only for firm matches. A row's size may be missing; if present it is once, few, many or a size class.

TRBJ2-6,TRBD1,once,TRBV27,TGTGCCAGCGGATACAGGGGATCTGGGGCCAACGTCCTGACTTTC,CASGYRGSGANVLTF
TRBJ2-2,TRBD2,NA,TRBV7-2,TGTGCCAGCAGGCGGGGGGGCCGGACCGGGGAGCTGTTTTTT,CASRRGGRTGELFF
TRBJ2-7,TRBD1,NA,TRBV19,TGTGCCAGTAGTTCGGTTTCGGCCGGACAGGGGGGGCTCTACGAGCAGTACTTC,CASSSVSAGQGGLYEQYF
TRBJ1-4,TRBD1,NA,TRBV13,TGTGCCAGCAGCTTCGGACAGGGGTGGGGCCTTAATGAAAAACTGTTTTTT,CASSFGQGWGLNEKLFF
TRBJ1-1,TRBD1,few,TRBV12-5,TGTGCTAGTGGCCAAGGGGGCGCGGTGACTGAAGCTTTCTTT,CASGQGGAVTEAFF
TRBJ2-5,NA,NA,TRBV6-5,TGTGCCAGCAGTTACTCGTCTCGGGGGGAGACCCAGTACTTC,CASSYSSRGETQYF
TRBJ2-1,TRBD2,once,TRBV25-1,TGTGCCAGCAGTTTCACTAGCGGGGGGGACAATGAGCAGTTCTTC,CASSFTSGGDNEQFF
TRBJ2-3,NA,NA,TRBV19,TGTGCCAGTAGCCGGGACTGGGGGACAGATACGCAGTATTTT,CASSRDWGTDTQYF
TRBJ1-4,TRBD1,NA,TRBV5-8,TGTGCCAGCAGCTTCCCGGGACAGGGGAATGAAAAACTGTTTTTT,CASSFPGQGNEKLFF
TRBJ2-3,TRBD1,NA,TRBV13,TGTGCCAGCAGCCAGAATGACAGGGCCGATACGCAGTATTTT,CASSQNDRADTQYF
TRBJ2-7,TRBD2,NA,TRBV6-1,TGTGCCAGCAGTGAATTCCGGGGGGACCACGAGCAGTACTTC,CASSEFRGDHEQYF
TRBJ1-3,NA,NA,TRBV12-3/TRBV12-4,TGTGCCAGCAGTTTAGGACGGGGAGGCACCATATATTTT,CASSLGRGGTIYF
TRBJ2-2,NA,NA,TRBV5-1,TGCGCCAGCAGCTCCCGAGGGATAGACCAAGCCGGGGAGCTGTTTTTT,CASSSRGIDQAGELFF
TRBJ2-7,TRBD1,NA,TRBV2,TGTGCCAGCAGTTATGACAGGGTATCCTACGAGCAGTACTTC,CASSYDRVSYEQYF
TRBJ1-6,TRBD1,NA,TRBV6-4,TGTGCCAGCAGTGACTCGGGACAGGGGTCACCCCTCCACTTT,CASSDSGQGSPLHF
TRBJ1-3,NA,NA,TRBV5-1,TGCGCCAGCAGCTTGGCCAATGGGCCCGGAAACACCATATATTTT,CASSLANGPGNTIYF
TRBJ2-1,NA,NA,TRBV4-2,TGTGCCAGCAGCCAAGACGGTAGCTCCTACAATGAGCAGTTCTTC,CASSQDGSSYNEQFF
TRBJ1-4,TRBD1,NA,TRBV25-1,TGTGCCAGCAGTGAAGACAGGGGAAATGAAAAACTGTTTTTT,CASSEDRGNEKLFF
TRBJ2-4,TRBD1,NA,TRBV7-2,TGTGCCAGCAGCTTAGCAACAGGGGCCGTGACCAAAAACATTCAGTACTTC,CASSLATGAVTKNIQYF
TRBJ2-7,TRBD1,NA,TRBV7-2,TGTGCCAGCAGCTTAGTTGCAGGGGGCGGGGATGCCTACGAGCAGTACTTC,CASSLVAGGGDAYEQYF
TRBJ1-1,TRBD1,NA,TRBV20-1,TGCAGTGCTGTCCGGGACAGCGCTTTCTTT,CSAVRDSAFF
TRBJ1-5,NA,once,TRBV23-1,TGCGCCAGCAGTCATTCTAGGTCCCTTAGCAATCAGCCCCAGCATTTT,CASSHSRSLSNQPQHF
TRBJ2-5,NA,NA,TRBV5-6,TGTGCCAGCAGCTGGCTCAAACAGGTTTACAAGATAGAGACCCAGTACTTC,CASSWLKQVYKIETQYF
TRBJ2-2,TRBD1,NA,TRBV5-4,TGTGCCAGCAGCACGGGACAGTCCGGGGTCGCCGGGGAGCTGTTTTTT,CASSTGQSGVAGELFF
TRBJ2-2,TRBD1,NA,TRBV7-2,TGTGCCAGCAGCTCCCGTGGACAGGGCGTCGCCGGGGAGCTGTTTTTT,CASSSRGQGVAGELFF
TRBJ2-7,TRBD2,NA,TRBV9,TGTGCCAGCAGCTTTAGAGGGAGCGGGGGGATTTACGAGCAGTACTTC,CASSFRGSGGIYEQYF
TRBJ1-5,NA,NA,TRBV20-1,TGCAGTCTAGGGCCCCAGCATTTT,CSLGPQHF
TRBJ1-2,TRBD1,NA,TRBV4-2,TGTGCCAGCCGCGGACAGGGATTACGCGGCTACACCTTC,CASRGQGLRGYTF